Sequencing of this TCR beta chain was carried out in a study of monozygotic twins with inflammatory bowel disease. Germline values: CDR1 SGHRS, CDR2 YFSETQ. This CDR3 comprises 15 residues. With no T cell sorting beforehand, total RNA was isolated from whole blood. TCRdb re-analyzed the 5' RACE reads; it lists each CDR3 protein once, without DNA. This sample's table has 200,000 to 250,000 distinct CDR3 sequences. The chain is built from TRBV5-1 and TRBJ1-1; there is no DNA to check the TCRdb D call of TRBD1. Sequencing was performed on blood. The receptor's source is a human donor with ulcerative colitis or Crohn's disease, or a healthy co-twin of an affected twin (not recorded which). This chain's CDR3 is CASSPGVPLNTEAFF.